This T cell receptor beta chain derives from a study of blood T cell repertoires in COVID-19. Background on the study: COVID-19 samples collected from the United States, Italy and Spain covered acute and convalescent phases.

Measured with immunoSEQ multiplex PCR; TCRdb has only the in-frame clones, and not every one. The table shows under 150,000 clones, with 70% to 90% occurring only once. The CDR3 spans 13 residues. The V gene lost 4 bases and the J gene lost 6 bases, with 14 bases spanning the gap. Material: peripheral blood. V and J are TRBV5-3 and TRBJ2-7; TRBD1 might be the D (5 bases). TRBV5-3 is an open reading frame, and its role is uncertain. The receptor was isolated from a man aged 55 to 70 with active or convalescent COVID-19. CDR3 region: CARSLRLDSEQYF. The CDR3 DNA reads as TGTGCCAGAAGCCTGAGGCTTGACAGCGAGCAGTACTTC.